This T cell receptor (beta chain) stems from a study of identical twins. This clonotype occurred a few times. The V gene lost 4 bases and the J gene lost 3 bases, with 16 bases spanning the gap. The CDR3 consists of 15 residues. Germline-derived CDR1 and CDR2 are SGHKS and YYEKEE (reference sequence). MiXCR, run by TCRdb on the 5' RACE reads, gives a single entry per CDR3 protein. The sample lists approximately 500,000 distinct CDR3 sequences; 20% to 30% were seen once. Separately, the same data were catalogued under a study of T cells expressing NK-cell markers. That study adds: HCMV seropositivity marked most of the eight sequenced donors; one was seronegative.

This clonotype was obtained from a woman younger than 35 in good health. Sequenced: CD4+ T cells sorted from blood. The V call is TRBV5-5, the J call TRBJ2-5, with D perhaps TRBD2 (5 bases). The CDR3 DNA follows: TGTGCCAGCAGCCGGACTTCTTTCAGAGAAGAGACCCAGTACTTC. Its protein is CASSRTSFREETQYF.